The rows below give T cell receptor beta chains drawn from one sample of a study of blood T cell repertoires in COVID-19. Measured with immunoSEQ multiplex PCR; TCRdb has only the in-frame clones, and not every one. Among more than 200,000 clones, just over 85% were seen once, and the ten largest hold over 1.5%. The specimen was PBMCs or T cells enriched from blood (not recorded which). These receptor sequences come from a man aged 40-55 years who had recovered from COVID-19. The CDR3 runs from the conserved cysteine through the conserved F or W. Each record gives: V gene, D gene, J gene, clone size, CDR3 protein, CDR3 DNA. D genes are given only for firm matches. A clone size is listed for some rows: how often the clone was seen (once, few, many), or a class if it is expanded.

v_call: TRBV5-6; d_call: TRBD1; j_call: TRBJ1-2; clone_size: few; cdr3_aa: CASSLNRGLDGYTF; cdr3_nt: TGTGCCAGCAGCCTGAACAGGGGACTGGATGGCTACACCTTC
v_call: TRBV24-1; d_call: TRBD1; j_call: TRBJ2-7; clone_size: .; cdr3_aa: CATSDTGTGVSYEQYF; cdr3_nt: TGTGCCACCAGTGATACCGGGACAGGGGTTTCCTACGAGCAGTACTTC
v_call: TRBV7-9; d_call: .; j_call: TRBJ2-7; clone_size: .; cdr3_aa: CASASIRGTYEQYF; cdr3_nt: TGTGCCAGCGCGTCGATTAGGGGGACCTACGAGCAGTACTTC
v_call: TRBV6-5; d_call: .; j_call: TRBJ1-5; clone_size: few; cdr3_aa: CASSYGSESQPQHF; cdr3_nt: TGTGCCAGCAGTTATGGTAGTGAAAGTCAGCCCCAGCATTTT
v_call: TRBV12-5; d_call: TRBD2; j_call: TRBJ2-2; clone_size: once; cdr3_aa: CASGLVLAGGPRELFF; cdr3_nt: TGTGCTAGTGGTTTGGTACTAGCGGGGGGGCCAAGGGAGCTGTTTTTT
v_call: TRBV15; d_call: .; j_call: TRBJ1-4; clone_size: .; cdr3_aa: CATSRDSLTVLSNEKLFF; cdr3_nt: TGTGCCACCAGCAGAGATTCTCTAACGGTCTTATCTAATGAAAAACTGTTTTTT
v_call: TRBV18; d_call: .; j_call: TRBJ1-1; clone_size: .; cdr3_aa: CASSPQETAVNTEAFF; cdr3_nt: TGTGCCAGCTCACCACAGGAGACGGCAGTCAACACTGAAGCTTTCTTT
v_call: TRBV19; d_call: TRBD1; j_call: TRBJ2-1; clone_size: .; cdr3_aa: CASSSRTGSSYNEQFF; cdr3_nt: TGTGCCAGTAGTTCACGGACAGGAAGCTCCTACAATGAGCAGTTCTTC
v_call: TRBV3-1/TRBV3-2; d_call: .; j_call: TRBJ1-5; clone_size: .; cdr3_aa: CASSHGILGRRNQPQHF; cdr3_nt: TGTGCCAGCAGCCATGGTATTCTAGGGAGGCGCAATCAGCCCCAGCATTTT
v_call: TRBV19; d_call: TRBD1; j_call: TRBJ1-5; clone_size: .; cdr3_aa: CASSYDRAGQPQHF; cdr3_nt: TGTGCCAGTAGCTACGACAGGGCAGGGCAGCCCCAGCATTTT
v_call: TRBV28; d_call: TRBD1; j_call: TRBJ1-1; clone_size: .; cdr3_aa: CASINRDRGPVGEAFF; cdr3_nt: TGTGCCAGCATCAACCGGGACAGGGGACCGGTTGGTGAAGCTTTCTTT
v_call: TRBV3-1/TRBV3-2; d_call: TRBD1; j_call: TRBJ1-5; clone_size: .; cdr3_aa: CASSWTGHNQPQHF; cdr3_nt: TGTGCCAGCAGCTGGACAGGGCATAATCAGCCCCAGCATTTT
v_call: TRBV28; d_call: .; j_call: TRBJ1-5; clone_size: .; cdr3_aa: CASSLALPSQPQHF; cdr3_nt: TGTGCCAGCAGTTTAGCCCTCCCCAGTCAGCCCCAGCATTTT
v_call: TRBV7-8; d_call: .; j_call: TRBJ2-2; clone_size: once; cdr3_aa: CASSRAGTNTGELFF; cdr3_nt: TGTGCCAGCAGCCGTGCAGGGACGAACACCGGGGAGCTGTTTTTT
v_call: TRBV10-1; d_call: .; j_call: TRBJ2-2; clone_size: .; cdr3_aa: CASSDRSARELFF; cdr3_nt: TGCGCCAGCAGTGATAGAAGCGCCAGGGAGCTGTTTTTT
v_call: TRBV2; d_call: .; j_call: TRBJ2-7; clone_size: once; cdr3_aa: CASRGLWGAYEQYF; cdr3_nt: TGTGCCAGCAGGGGCCTTTGGGGGGCCTACGAGCAGTACTTC
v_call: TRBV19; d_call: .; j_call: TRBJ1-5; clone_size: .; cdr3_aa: CATSGGINQPQHF; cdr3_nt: TGTGCCACCTCGGGGGGGATCAATCAGCCCCAGCATTTT
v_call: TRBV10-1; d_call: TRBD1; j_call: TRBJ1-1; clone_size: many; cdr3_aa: CASKATGGARYTEAFF; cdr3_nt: TGCGCCAGCAAGGCCACAGGGGGCGCAAGGTACACTGAAGCTTTCTTT
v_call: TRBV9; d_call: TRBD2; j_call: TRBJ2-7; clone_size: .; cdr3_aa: CASSVEAGFPYEQYF; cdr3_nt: TGTGCCAGCAGCGTAGAAGCGGGATTCCCCTACGAGCAGTACTTC
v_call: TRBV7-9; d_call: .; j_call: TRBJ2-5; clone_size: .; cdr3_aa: CASSFGETQYF; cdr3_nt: TGTGCCAGCAGCTTCGGAGAGACCCAGTACTTC
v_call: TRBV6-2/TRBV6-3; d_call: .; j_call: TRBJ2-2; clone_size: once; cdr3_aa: CASSSGGPYTGELFF; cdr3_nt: TGTGCCAGCAGTTCAGGAGGGCCATACACCGGGGAGCTGTTTTTT
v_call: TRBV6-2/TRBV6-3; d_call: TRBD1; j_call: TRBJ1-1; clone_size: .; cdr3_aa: CASSYGTGVNTEAFF; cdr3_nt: TGTGCCAGCAGTTACGGGACAGGGGTGAACACTGAAGCTTTCTTT
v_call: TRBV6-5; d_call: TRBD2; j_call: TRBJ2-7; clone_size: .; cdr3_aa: CASSYGGLADSYEQYF; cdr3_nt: TGTGCCAGCAGTTACGGAGGACTAGCGGACTCCTACGAGCAGTACTTC
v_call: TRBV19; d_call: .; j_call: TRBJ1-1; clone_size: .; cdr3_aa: CASSRAPLANTEAFF; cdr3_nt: TGTGCCAGTAGTAGGGCCCCTTTGGCCAACACTGAAGCTTTCTTT
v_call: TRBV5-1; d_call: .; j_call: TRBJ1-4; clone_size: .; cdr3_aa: CASSLISTNEKLFF; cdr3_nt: TGCGCCAGCAGCCTTATTTCAACTAATGAAAAACTGTTTTTT
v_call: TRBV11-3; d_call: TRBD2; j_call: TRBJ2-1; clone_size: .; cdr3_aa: CASSVSGGAFYNEQFF; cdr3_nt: TGTGCCAGCAGCGTTAGCGGGGGGGCCTTTTACAATGAGCAGTTCTTC
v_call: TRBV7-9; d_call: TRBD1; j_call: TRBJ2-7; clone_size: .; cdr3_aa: CASSLLTGTGFYEQYF; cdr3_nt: TGTGCCAGCAGCTTATTGACCGGGACAGGGTTTTACGAGCAGTACTTC
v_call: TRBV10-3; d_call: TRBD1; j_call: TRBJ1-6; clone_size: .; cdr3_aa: CAISEQGISYNSPLHF; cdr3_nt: TGTGCCATCAGTGAACAGGGGATCTCCTATAATTCACCCCTCCACTTT
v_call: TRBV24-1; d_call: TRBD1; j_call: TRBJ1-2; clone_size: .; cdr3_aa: CATRDAQGRGGYTF; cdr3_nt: TGTGCCACCAGGGACGCACAGGGGAGAGGGGGCTACACCTTC
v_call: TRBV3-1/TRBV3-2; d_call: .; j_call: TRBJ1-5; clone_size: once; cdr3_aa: CASSQDRNQPQHF; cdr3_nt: TGTGCCAGCAGCCAAGACAGAAATCAGCCCCAGCATTTT
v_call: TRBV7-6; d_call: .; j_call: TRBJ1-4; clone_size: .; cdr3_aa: CASSIRGRGTATNEKLFF; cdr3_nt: TGTGCCAGCAGCATTAGGGGTAGGGGAACTGCAACTAATGAAAAACTGTTTTTT
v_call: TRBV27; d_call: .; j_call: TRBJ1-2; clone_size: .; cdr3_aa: CASSLEAEPRGYTF; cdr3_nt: TGTGCCAGCAGTTTAGAGGCGGAACCGAGGGGCTACACCTTC
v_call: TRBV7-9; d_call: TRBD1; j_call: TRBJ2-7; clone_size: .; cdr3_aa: CASSFIYTGVGQAAYEQYF; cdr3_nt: TGTGCCAGCAGCTTTATTTATACAGGGGTGGGACAGGCAGCCTACGAGCAGTACTTC
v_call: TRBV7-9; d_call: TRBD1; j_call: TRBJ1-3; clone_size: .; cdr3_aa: CASSLAGTGSGNTIYF; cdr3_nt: TGTGCCAGCAGCTTAGCCGGGACAGGGTCCGGAAACACCATATATTTT
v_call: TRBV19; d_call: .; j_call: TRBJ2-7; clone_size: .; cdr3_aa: CASSIGGAGEQYF; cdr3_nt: TGTGCCAGTAGTATCGGCGGGGCAGGAGAGCAGTACTTC
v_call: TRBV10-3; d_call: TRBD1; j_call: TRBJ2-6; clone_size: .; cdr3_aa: CAMGDRASSGANVLTF; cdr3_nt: TGTGCCATGGGGGACAGGGCTTCCTCTGGGGCCAACGTCCTGACTTTC
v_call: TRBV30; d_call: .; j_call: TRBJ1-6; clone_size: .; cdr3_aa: CAWSLGSSYNSPLHF; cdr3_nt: TGTGCCTGGAGTCTAGGAAGCTCCTATAATTCACCCCTCCACTTT
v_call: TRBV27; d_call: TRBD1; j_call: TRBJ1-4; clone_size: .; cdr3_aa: CASRVNRQGLNEKLFF; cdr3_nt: TGTGCCAGCAGAGTGAATAGACAGGGACTTAATGAAAAACTGTTTTTT
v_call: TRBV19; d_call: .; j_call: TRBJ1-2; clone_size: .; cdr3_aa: CASSTWTEDGYTF; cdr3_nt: TGTGCCAGTAGTACCTGGACAGAGGATGGCTACACCTTC
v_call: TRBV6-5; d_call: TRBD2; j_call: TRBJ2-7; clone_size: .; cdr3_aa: CASKWERESYEQYF; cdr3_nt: TGTGCCAGCAAATGGGAGCGGGAATCCTACGAGCAGTACTTC
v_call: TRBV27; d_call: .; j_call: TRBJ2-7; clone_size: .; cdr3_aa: CASSMTGSYEQYF; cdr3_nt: TGTGCCAGCAGCATGACAGGTTCCTACGAGCAGTACTTC
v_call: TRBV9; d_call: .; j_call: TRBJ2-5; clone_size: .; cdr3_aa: CASSQQGGQEETQYF; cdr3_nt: TGTGCCAGCAGCCAACAGGGGGGGCAAGAGGAGACCCAGTACTTC
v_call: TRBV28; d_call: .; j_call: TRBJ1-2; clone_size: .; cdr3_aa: CASSFASGNGYTF; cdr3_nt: TGTGCCAGCAGTTTTGCCTCGGGGAATGGCTACACCTTC
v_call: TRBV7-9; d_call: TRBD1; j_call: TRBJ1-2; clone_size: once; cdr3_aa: CASSFALLGQNYGYTF; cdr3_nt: TGTGCCAGCAGCTTTGCACTACTGGGACAGAACTATGGCTACACCTTC
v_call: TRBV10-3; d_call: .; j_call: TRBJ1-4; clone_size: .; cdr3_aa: CAISESTGTNEKLFF; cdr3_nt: TGTGCCATCAGTGAGTCTACAGGGACTAATGAAAAACTGTTTTTT
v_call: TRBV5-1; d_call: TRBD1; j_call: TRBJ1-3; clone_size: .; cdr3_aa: CASSPGTAGNTIYF; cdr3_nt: TGCGCCAGCAGCCCCGGGACAGCCGGAAACACCATATATTTT
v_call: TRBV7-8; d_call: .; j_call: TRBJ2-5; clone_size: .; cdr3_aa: CASSLYRTTRETQYF; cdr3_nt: TGTGCCAGCAGCTTATATCGGACTACCCGGGAGACCCAGTACTTC
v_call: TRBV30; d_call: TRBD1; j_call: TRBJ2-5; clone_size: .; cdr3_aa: CAWGQGWETQYF; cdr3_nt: TGTGCCTGGGGACAGGGATGGGAGACCCAGTACTTC
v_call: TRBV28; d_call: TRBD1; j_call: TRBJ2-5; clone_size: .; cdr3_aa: CASTDPETGGSETQYF; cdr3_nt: TGTGCCAGCACCGACCCCGAGACAGGGGGCTCAGAGACCCAGTACTTC
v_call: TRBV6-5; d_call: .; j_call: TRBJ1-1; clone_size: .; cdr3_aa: CASSTDRLGTEAFF; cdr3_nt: TGTGCCAGCAGCACCGACAGGCTAGGGACTGAAGCTTTCTTT
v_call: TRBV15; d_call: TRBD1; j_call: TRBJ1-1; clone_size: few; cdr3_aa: CATSRADRGNTEAFF; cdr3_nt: TGTGCCACCAGCAGAGCGGACAGGGGAAACACTGAAGCTTTCTTT
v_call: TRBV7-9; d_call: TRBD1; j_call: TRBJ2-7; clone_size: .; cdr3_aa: CASSTDRGRYEQYF; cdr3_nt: TGTGCCAGCAGCACCGACAGGGGGCGCTACGAGCAGTACTTC